Listed below are T cell receptor beta chains from one sample, sequenced in a study of blood T cell repertoires in COVID-19. The data were produced by immunoSEQ multiplex PCR, yet TCRdb's version contains in-frame clones alone and is incomplete. This sample has about 200,000 clones, with 88% found just once. The source material was peripheral blood. These TCRs come from a man aged 35-49 years with active or convalescent COVID-19. Both conserved end residues are part of each CDR3. The D gene is left open where the match is weak. Rows give clone size only sometimes, using once, few, many, or a class for an expanded clone.

J: TRBJ2-1
V: TRBV5-1
size: .
D: TRBD1
CDR3: CASSQDRGLNNEQFF
DNA: TGCGCCAGCAGCCAAGACAGGGGGCTGAACAATGAGCAGTTCTTC

J: TRBJ2-7
V: TRBV4-2
size: few
D: TRBD1
CDR3: CASSLRDREGLRRREQYF
DNA: TGTGCCAGCAGCCTCCGGGACAGGGAAGGCCTTAGGCGTCGCGAGCAGTACTTC

J: TRBJ1-2
V: TRBV11-2
size: once
D: TRBD1
CDR3: CASSPHPYPRQGAYGYTF
DNA: TGTGCCAGCAGCCCCCATCCCTATCCGAGACAGGGGGCTTATGGCTACACCTTC

J: TRBJ2-7
V: TRBV7-9
size: once
D: .
CDR3: CASSHSDTSSSYEQYF
DNA: TGTGCCAGCAGCCATTCGGACACATCGAGCTCCTACGAGCAGTACTTC

J: TRBJ2-3
V: TRBV5-1
size: .
D: TRBD2
CDR3: CASGTGLAGPKPTDTQYF
DNA: TGCGCCAGCGGCACGGGACTAGCGGGACCCAAACCCACAGATACGCAGTATTTT

J: TRBJ2-1
V: TRBV19
size: .
D: .
CDR3: CASSPWGAAAHNEQFF
DNA: TGTGCCAGTAGTCCCTGGGGAGCGGCAGCCCACAATGAGCAGTTCTTC

J: TRBJ2-1
V: TRBV6-5
size: .
D: TRBD2
CDR3: CASRTLAGGEQFF
DNA: TGTGCCAGCAGAACCCTAGCGGGGGGAGAGCAGTTCTTC

J: TRBJ1-1
V: TRBV2
size: .
D: .
CDR3: CASSVGSSTEAFF
DNA: TGTGCCAGCAGTGTGGGCAGCTCCACTGAAGCTTTCTTT

J: TRBJ2-3
V: TRBV2
size: .
D: .
CDR3: CASSRRGSTDTQYF
DNA: TGTGCCAGCAGCCGGAGAGGGAGCACAGATACGCAGTATTTT

J: TRBJ1-5
V: TRBV10-2
size: .
D: .
CDR3: CASSDKRENQPQHF
DNA: TGCGCCAGCAGTGATAAGAGGGAAAATCAGCCCCAGCATTTT

J: TRBJ1-2
V: TRBV28
size: once
D: TRBD1
CDR3: CASSLDRGLGGYTF
DNA: TGTGCCAGCAGCCTGGACAGGGGGCTTGGCGGCTACACCTTC

J: TRBJ2-5
V: TRBV4-2
size: .
D: .
CDR3: CASSDNRDSGETQYF
DNA: TGTGCCAGCAGCGACAACCGGGACAGCGGGGAGACCCAGTACTTC

J: TRBJ1-1
V: TRBV7-9
size: .
D: .
CDR3: CASSFPHPNFEAFF
DNA: TGTGCCAGCAGCTTCCCCCACCCAAACTTTGAAGCTTTCTTT

J: TRBJ1-2
V: TRBV27
size: few
D: TRBD1
CDR3: CASSLTGDPNYGYTF
DNA: TGTGCCAGCAGCTTGACAGGGGATCCCAACTATGGCTACACCTTC

J: TRBJ1-5
V: TRBV7-9
size: .
D: .
CDR3: CASSLGAGDQPQHF
DNA: TGTGCCAGCAGCTTAGGGGCGGGAGATCAGCCCCAGCATTTT

J: TRBJ1-2
V: TRBV28
size: few
D: TRBD1
CDR3: CASSAESRGGLSGYTF
DNA: TGTGCCAGCAGTGCCGAGTCGAGAGGGGGCCTGAGTGGCTACACCTTC

J: TRBJ2-1
V: TRBV6-1
size: .
D: TRBD2
CDR3: CASSDPSGSSYNEQFF
DNA: TGTGCCAGCAGTGACCCTAGCGGGAGCTCCTACAATGAGCAGTTCTTC

J: TRBJ1-5
V: TRBV2
size: .
D: .
CDR3: CASSDQLLTEGREQPQHF
DNA: TGTGCCAGCTCAGATCAGTTACTTACAGAGGGTCGAGAGCAGCCCCAGCATTTT